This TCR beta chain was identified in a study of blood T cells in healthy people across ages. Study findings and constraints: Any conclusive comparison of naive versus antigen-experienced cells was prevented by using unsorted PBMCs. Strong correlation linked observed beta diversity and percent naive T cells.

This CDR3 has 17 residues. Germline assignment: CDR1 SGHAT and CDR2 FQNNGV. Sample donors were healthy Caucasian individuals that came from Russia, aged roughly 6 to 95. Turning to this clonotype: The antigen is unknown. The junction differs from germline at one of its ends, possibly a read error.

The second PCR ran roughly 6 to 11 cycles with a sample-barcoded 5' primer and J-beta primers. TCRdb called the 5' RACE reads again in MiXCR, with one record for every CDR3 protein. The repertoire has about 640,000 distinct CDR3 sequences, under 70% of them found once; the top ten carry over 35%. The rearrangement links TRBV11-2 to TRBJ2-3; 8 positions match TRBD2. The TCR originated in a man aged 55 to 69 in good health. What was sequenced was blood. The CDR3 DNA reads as TGTGCCGGCAGCTTATCTTCCGGCGGGGGGCGCACAGATACGCAGTATTTT. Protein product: CAGSLSSGGGRTDTQYF.